This T cell receptor beta chain was retrieved from a study of spatial heterogeneity in lung cancer. Whole-study findings and limits: One measure, the expanded intratumoral alpha and beta TCR count, tracked tumor mutation counts.

TCRdb passed the 5' RACE reads through MiXCR, listing each CDR3 protein once. The sample records 8,000 or so distinct CDR3 sequences, over 9.5% being singletons. This sample's time point: sample taken at primary tumor resection. Per germline, CDR1 DFQATT and CDR2 SNEGSKA (reference sequence). There are 13 residues in the CDR3. With 6 bases removed from V and 0 bases from J, the gap between germline ends came to 10 bases. This clonotype was seen repeatedly, ten times or more. What it recognizes is unknown. Sequences were derived from lung tumor tissue, sampled at surgery. This clonotype was sampled from a male donor with early-stage non-small cell lung cancer. The chain couples TRBV20-1 to TRBJ2-3, with D possibly being TRBD1 (5 bases). The CDR3 loop is CSAHPGSTDTQYF. The CDR3 DNA is TGCAGTGCGCACCCAGGGAGCACAGATACGCAGTATTTT.